This is a list of T cell receptor beta chains from one sample in a study of shared clonotypes between healthy human individuals. TCRdb's table, derived via immunoSEQ multiplex PCR, lists solely in-frame clones and lacks some. This sample yields 2 million to 2.5 million clones, of which around 95% are seen a single time; approximately 0.13% belongs to the top ten. Specimen: naive CD4+ T cells sorted from blood. These receptors all come from a man younger than 35 in good health. Both conserved end residues are part of each CDR3. A D gene is named only where the DNA matches it firmly. Clone size is given for some rows only: seen once, a few or many times, or a class if the clone is expanded.

TRBV2,TRBD1,NA,TRBJ2-3,CASRETGVGDTQYF
TRBV4-3,NA,NA,TRBJ1-1,CASSQVGMNTEAFF
TRBV7-9,NA,NA,TRBJ1-5,CASSSLPGYDGNQPQHF
TRBV7-9,TRBD1,once,TRBJ2-1,CASSSTGGFYNEQFF
TRBV5-1,TRBD1,NA,TRBJ1-2,CASSLAGTVYGYTF
TRBV19,NA,NA,TRBJ1-6,CASQTGTGTYNSPLHF
TRBV9,NA,NA,TRBJ2-3,CASTRGGGTDTQYF
TRBV6-6,NA,once,TRBJ1-2,CASSYSGQSYGYTF
TRBV6-1,NA,NA,TRBJ1-1,CASTQSRVGGTEAFF
TRBV5-6,NA,NA,TRBJ1-5,CASSLQGGRNQPQHF
TRBV21-1,NA,NA,TRBJ2-7,CAFPGADRVTNEQYF
TRBV5-1,TRBD1,NA,TRBJ1-5,CASSLTGASNQPQHF
TRBV30,NA,NA,TRBJ2-7,CAWSEGWVGEQYF
TRBV5-1,TRBD1,NA,TRBJ2-7,CASSLGQASLYEQYF
TRBV14,TRBD2,NA,TRBJ2-1,CASSGRLAGGYEQFF
TRBV9,TRBD2,NA,TRBJ2-2,CASSVETSGGARTGELFF
TRBV5-1,NA,NA,TRBJ1-4,CASSWMDSGLATNEKLFF
TRBV10-1,NA,NA,TRBJ1-1,CASRAGLNTEAFF
TRBV5-1,TRBD1,NA,TRBJ1-2,CASSPVQGVVLGGYTF
TRBV6-1,NA,NA,TRBJ1-1,CASKSGLNTEAFF
TRBV18,TRBD1,NA,TRBJ1-4,CASSGTDEKLFF
TRBV4-3,TRBD1,NA,TRBJ1-2,CASSRDRGYGYTF
TRBV18,NA,NA,TRBJ1-6,CASSPLQGLNSPLHF
TRBV6-6,NA,NA,TRBJ2-1,CASSYGGKSSYNEQFF
TRBV13,TRBD2,once,TRBJ2-3,CASSLDGLAGGTDTQYF
TRBV6-6,NA,NA,TRBJ2-5,CASTQGGAETQYF
TRBV7-9,NA,NA,TRBJ2-2,CASILRGADTGELFF
TRBV2,NA,NA,TRBJ2-1,CASSVGVEQFF
TRBV27,NA,NA,TRBJ2-7,CASSLRAGGMYEQYF
TRBV11-2,TRBD1,NA,TRBJ1-1,CASSLNGQGGGEAFF
TRBV7-9,NA,NA,TRBJ1-2,CASSLSQLPPDGYTF
TRBV7-2,NA,NA,TRBJ2-1,CASSLGTLWEQFF
TRBV7-9,TRBD1,NA,TRBJ2-3,CASSDPGQGTADTQYF
TRBV29-1,NA,NA,TRBJ1-5,CSASVGQSNQPQHF
TRBV6-4,TRBD2,NA,TRBJ2-4,CASSGRTSGTSKNIQYF
TRBV6-6,NA,once,TRBJ2-3,CASRSTGTPSTDTQYF
TRBV28,NA,NA,TRBJ1-5,CASTQGNQPQHF
TRBV6-1,NA,NA,TRBJ1-2,CATSPPPVSYGYTF
TRBV5-1,NA,NA,TRBJ1-2,CASSLDRNGYTF
TRBV11-2,TRBD1,NA,TRBJ2-7,CASSSQPPGTGLEQYF
TRBV5-1,TRBD1,NA,TRBJ1-1,CASSLQGWNTEAFF
TRBV5-1,NA,NA,TRBJ2-5,CASSLPDPSETQYF
TRBV5-1,TRBD2,NA,TRBJ2-7,CASSLSPSGYEQYF
TRBV7-3,TRBD2,NA,TRBJ2-5,CASSASGGAYETQYF
TRBV5-1,TRBD1,NA,TRBJ1-4,CASSRLPSGTGGTNEKLFF
TRBV10-1,TRBD2,NA,TRBJ2-1,CASSKILAGGPQFF
TRBV2,TRBD1,few,TRBJ1-4,CASRWTGDLFF
TRBV5-1,NA,NA,TRBJ1-1,CASSLVGHKNTEAFF
TRBV6-1,NA,NA,TRBJ1-1,CASSEYGLGTEAFF
TRBV9,TRBD2,NA,TRBJ2-1,CASSGVGLARNEQFF
TRBV2,NA,once,TRBJ2-1,CASGPTRSYNEQFF
TRBV6-1,TRBD2,NA,TRBJ2-3,CASSETSGGPTDTQYF
TRBV5-1,NA,NA,TRBJ2-7,CASSLGLTLGEQYF
TRBV5-4,NA,NA,TRBJ2-3,CASSLGYSTDTQYF